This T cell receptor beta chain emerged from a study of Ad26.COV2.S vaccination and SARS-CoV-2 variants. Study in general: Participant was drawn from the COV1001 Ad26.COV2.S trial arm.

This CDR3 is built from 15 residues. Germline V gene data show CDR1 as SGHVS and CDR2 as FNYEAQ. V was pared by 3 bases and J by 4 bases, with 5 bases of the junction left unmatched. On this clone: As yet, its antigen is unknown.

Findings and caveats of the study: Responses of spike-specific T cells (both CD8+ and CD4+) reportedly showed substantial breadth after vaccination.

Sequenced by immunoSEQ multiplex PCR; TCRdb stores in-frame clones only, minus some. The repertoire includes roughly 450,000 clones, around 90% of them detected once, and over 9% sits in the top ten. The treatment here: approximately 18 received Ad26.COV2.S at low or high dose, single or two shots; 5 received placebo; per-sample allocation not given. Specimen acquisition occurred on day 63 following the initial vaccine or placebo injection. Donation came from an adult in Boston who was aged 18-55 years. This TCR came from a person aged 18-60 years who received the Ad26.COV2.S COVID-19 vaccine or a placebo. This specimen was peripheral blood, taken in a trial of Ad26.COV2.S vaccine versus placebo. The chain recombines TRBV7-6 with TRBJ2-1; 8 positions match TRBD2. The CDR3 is CASSFEAGAYNEQFF. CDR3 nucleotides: TGTGCCAGCAGCTTCGAAGCGGGAGCGTACAATGAGCAGTTCTTC.